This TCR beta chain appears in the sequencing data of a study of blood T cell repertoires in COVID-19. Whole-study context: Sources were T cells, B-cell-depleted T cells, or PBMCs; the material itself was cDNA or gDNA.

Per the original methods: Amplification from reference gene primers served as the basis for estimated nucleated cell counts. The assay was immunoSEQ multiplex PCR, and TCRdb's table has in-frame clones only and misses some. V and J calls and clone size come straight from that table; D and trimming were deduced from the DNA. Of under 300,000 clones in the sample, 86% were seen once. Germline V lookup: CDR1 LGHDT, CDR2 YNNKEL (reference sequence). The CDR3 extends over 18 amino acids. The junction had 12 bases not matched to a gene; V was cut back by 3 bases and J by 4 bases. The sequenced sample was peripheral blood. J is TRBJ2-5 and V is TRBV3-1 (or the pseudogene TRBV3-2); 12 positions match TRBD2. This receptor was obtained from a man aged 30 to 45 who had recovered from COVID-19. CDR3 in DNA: TGTGCCAGCAGCCATCCTAGCGGGGGGGCTCTTCTGGGAGAGACCCAGTACTTC. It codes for CASSHPSGGALLGETQYF.